The entry below gives a single T cell receptor (beta chain) sequence along with its context. Germline CDR1 SGHRS, CDR2 YFSETQ. The CDR3 is 13 residues long. Unmatched junction bases numbered 5, after V lost 7 bases and J lost 2 bases. This sample was taken from a study of cytomegalovirus exposure and HLA in healthy donors. Background on the study: Researchers found that roughly 77% of 300 to 450 genotyped donors fell within the Caucasian-associated ancestry cluster.

PCR used 60 Vbeta primers and 13 Jbeta primers. Data came from immunoSEQ multiplex PCR; TCRdb stores just in-frame clones and leaves some out. The sample contains 100,000 or so clones, about 80% of which appear only once. The gene calls are TRBV5-1 and TRBJ2-7; 8 bases map to TRBD1. This TCR was recovered from a man aged 25-40 years in good health and CMV-seronegative. The sample was PBMCs. Written as DNA, the CDR3 is TGCGCCAGCGGCCAGACAGGGGCCTACGAGCAGTACTTC. It yields the protein CASGQTGAYEQYF.